A selection of T cell receptor beta chains follows, all from one sample in a study of T cells in Graves' hyperthyroidism and ophthalmopathy. MiXCR, run by TCRdb on the multiplex PCR reads, gives a single entry per CDR3 protein. The data hold 500,000 to 600,000 distinct CDR3 sequences, with 35% to 55% observed a single time. The material sequenced was peripheral blood or thyroid tissue (not recorded which). All receptors come from an adult woman with Graves' disease, either hyperthyroidism or ophthalmopathy (not recorded which). The CDR3 runs from the conserved cysteine through the conserved F or W. The D gene is left open where the match is weak. The size of a clone is reported for some rows only, either as once, few or many, or as a class for expanded clones.

>many|TRBD2|TRBJ2-5|TRBV7-9
CASSGFPGLAPNPKETQYF
TGTGCCAGCAGCGGTTTCCCGGGACTAGCCCCGAATCCTAAAGAGACCCAGTACTTC
>.|TRBD2|TRBJ2-1|TRBV11-2
CASSFTGTSGYNEQFF
TGTGCCAGCAGCTTTACCGGGACTAGCGGGTACAATGAGCAGTTCTTC
>.|TRBD1|TRBJ2-5|TRBV20-1
CSALSGTVETQYF
TGCAGTGCTCTGTCCGGGACAGTAGAGACCCAGTACTTC
>.|.|TRBJ1-3|TRBV9
CASSVDNVIHSGNTIYF
TGTGCCAGCAGCGTAGACAACGTTATACACTCTGGAAACACCATATATTTT
>many|.|TRBJ2-7|TRBV19
CASTKGDGSYEQYF
TGTGCCAGTACCAAGGGGGACGGTTCCTACGAGCAGTACTTC
>once|.|TRBJ1-2|TRBV15
CATSSLEYGQPYGYTF
TGTGCCACCAGCAGCTTGGAGTATGGGCAACCCTATGGCTACACCTTC
>.|.|TRBJ1-5|TRBV7-2
CASSLDPSSQPQHF
TGTGCCAGCAGCTTAGACCCCTCCAGCCAGCCCCAGCATTTT
>.|.|TRBJ2-7|TRBV20-1
CSAQEGGDEQYF
TGCAGTGCTCAGGAGGGCGGGGATGAGCAGTACTTC
>.|.|TRBJ1-1|TRBV19
CASSPGRGAEAFF
TGTGCCAGTAGTCCCGGCCGGGGAGCTGAAGCTTTCTTT
>.|TRBD1|TRBJ1-5|TRBV7-6
CASSKSGDSTQPQHF
TGTGCCAGCAGCAAGAGCGGGGACAGCACTCAGCCCCAGCATTTT
>.|.|TRBJ2-5|TRBV7-2
CASSLRGPWETQYF
TGTGCCAGCAGCTTGAGGGGCCCGTGGGAGACCCAGTACTTC
>.|TRBD1|TRBJ1-2|TRBV5-1
CASSPYRDRGYRGYTF
TGCGCCAGCAGCCCATATCGGGACAGGGGGTATCGTGGCTACACCTTC
>many|.|TRBJ2-6|TRBV14
CASSHLRRSSGANVLTF
TGTGCCAGCAGCCACCTCCGACGGTCCTCTGGGGCCAACGTCCTGACTTTC